The 25 T cell receptor beta chains listed next were all sequenced from one sample in a study of cytomegalovirus exposure and HLA in healthy donors (dated 2017 in TCRdb). Libraries came from the immunoSEQ multiplex PCR assay. For the multiplex PCR, a mixture combining 60 forward primers for TCR Vbeta segments and 13 reverse primers for TCR Jbeta segments was used. Sourced from immuneACCESS, this table was stored by TCRdb with only in-frame sequences that have V and J called. A share of the clones is absent; for the studies checked, an unresolved V gene accounts for under half, and the remainder has no known explanation. Recorded for this sample are 150,000 to 200,000 clones; 78% of them occurred a single time. Of the sample, around 14% falls within the top ten clones. The sample comprised PBMCs. The receptors originated from a woman aged 50 to 60 in good health and CMV-seropositive.

V is TRBV5-6 and J is TRBJ1-1; TRBD1 is a possible D gene (6 bases). The CDR3 is 13 amino acids. Deletions cut 6 bases from V and 4 bases from J, with 13 bases between. Germline CDR1 is SGHDT and CDR2 is YYEEEE. The CDR3 bases are TGTGCCAGCACAAGAACAGGGAGCACTGAAGCTTTCTTT. Protein: CASTRTGSTEAFF. Looking up the rest from reference TRBV5-6 and TRBJ1-1 gives the full variable domain: DAGVTQSPTHLIKTRGQQVTLRCSPKSGHDTVSWYQQALGQGPQFIFQYYEEEERQRGNFPDRFSGHQFPNYSSELNVNALLLGDSALYLCASTRTGSTEAFFGQGTRLTVV.

The J gene is TRBJ2-7, the V gene TRBV18; TRBD1 matches 9 bases. V was pared by 3 bases and J by 3 bases, with 9 bases of the junction left unmatched. CDR1 KGHSH and CDR2 LQKENI come from the germline V gene. This CDR3 is built from 16 residues. The CDR3, as DNA: TGTGCCAGCTCACCCGGGGACAGGGTGGGAGTCTACGAGCAGTACTTC. Its protein is CASSPGDRVGVYEQYF.

This chain links TRBV28 with TRBJ2-1, with D unclear. Trimming cost V 2 bases and J 3 bases, with 5 bases left between them. CDR3 length: 13 amino acids. The V gene's germline CDR1 is MDHEN and CDR2 SYDVKM. CDR3 region: CASSLGNYNEQFF. Written as DNA, the CDR3 is TGTGCCAGCAGTTTAGGCAACTACAATGAGCAGTTCTTC.

This chain connects TRBV19 to TRBJ2-7, with a tentative D call TRBD1 (5 bases). Germline-derived CDR1 and CDR2 are LNHDA and SQIVND (reference sequence). V was pared by 5 bases and J by 0 bases, with 11 bases between. CDR3 length: 14 amino acids. The CDR3 coding sequence is TGTGCCAGTAGTCCGGCAGGGTTCTCCTACGAGCAGTACTTC. Translating gives CASSPAGFSYEQYF.

The V gene is TRBV23-1, the J gene TRBJ2-7, with a tentative D call TRBD2 (5 bases). TRBV23-1 is identified as an open reading frame with a role that is uncertain. The CDR3 covers 13 residues. V shed 7 bases and J shed 6 bases, with 16 bases lying between them. The CDR3 sequence is CASINLGSAEQYF. The CDR3 DNA reads TGCGCCAGCATCAATCTGGGGAGCGCCGAGCAGTACTTC.

The chain has TRBV5-4 and TRBJ2-5; D is possibly TRBD2 (6 bases). Germline CDR1 and CDR2: SGHNT and YYREEE (reference sequence). This CDR3 comprises 14 residues. Between the trimmed V and J ends, which lost 0 bases and 1 base, there was a span of 7 bases. Written as DNA, the CDR3 is TGTGCCAGCAGCTTGGGGAGGGGCCAAGAGACCCAGTACTTC. Its protein is CASSLGRGQETQYF.

This clone was seen more than once but under ten times. The chain carries TRBV9 and TRBJ2-1; TRBD1 agrees at 7 bases. This CDR3 is 12 amino acids long. Germline CDR1 and CDR2: SGDLS and YYNGEE. Trimming took 4 bases from V and 10 from J; bases not matched to a gene: 5. The CDR3 DNA sequence: TGTGCCAGCAGCCAAGCAGGGGGAGAGCAGTTCTTC. This encodes CASSQAGGEQFF.

The V gene is TRBV5-1, the J gene TRBJ1-2, with D possibly TRBD1 on 5 matching bases. From germline, CDR1 is SGHRS and CDR2 YFSETQ. V gave up 4 bases and J gave up 4 bases, with 20 bases separating them. There are 16 residues in the CDR3. CDR3: CASSGSDSAAFYGYTF. The CDR3 DNA reads as TGCGCCAGCAGCGGCTCCGACAGCGCCGCCTTCTATGGCTACACCTTC.

This chain connects TRBV7-3 to TRBJ2-1; no clear D gene. CDR3 length equals 18 residues. Trimming took off 1 base at V and 0 bases at J, with 16 bases between the two ends. Germline V gene lookup returns CDR1 SGHTA and CDR2 FQGTGA. In nucleotides, the CDR3 is TGTGCCAGCAGCTTAAAACGCACGTTAACGAGCTCCTACAATGAGCAGTTCTTC. It codes for CASSLKRTLTSSYNEQFF.

The CDR3 DNA reads as TGTGCCATCACCCAGGGACAGGGGAGCTCCGAGCAGTACTTC. Encoded protein: CAITQGQGSSEQYF. The chain carries TRBV10-3 and TRBJ2-7, with 10 nucleotides matching TRBD1. Germline V gene lookup returns CDR1 ENHRY and CDR2 SYGVKD. The V and J ends lost 7 bases and 6 bases, in that order; junction bases with no gene match: 9. This CDR3 has 14 residues.

This rearrangement joins TRBV10-3 to TRBJ1-4; 8 bases fit TRBD1. This CDR3 contains 13 residues. Germline trimming cut 10 bases from V and 7 bases from J; bases unmatched to any gene: 8. The germline V gene has CDR1 ENHRY and CDR2 SYGVKD. For the CDR3, the DNA is TGTGCCACTGGGGCAGGGGGCATTGAAAAACTGTTTTTT. This gives the protein CATGAGGIEKLFF.

This rearrangement joins TRBV7-3 to TRBJ1-2, with 9 bases fitting TRBD1. The V gene's germline CDR1 is SGHTA and CDR2 FQGTGA. The CDR3 is 14 amino acids. V gave up 1 base and J gave up 9 bases; unmatched junction bases: 6. CDR3 in DNA: TGTGCCAGCAGCTTAAGTCCGGGACAGGGAAGCTACACCTTC. It codes for CASSLSPGQGSYTF.

This chain connects TRBV5-1 to TRBJ2-3; 7 positions match TRBD2. This CDR3 spans 16 amino acids. In germline, CDR1 is SGHRS, CDR2 YFSETQ. J was trimmed by 6 bases and V by 0 bases; bases with no gene match: 10. The CDR3 DNA is TGCGCCAGCAGCTTGGGCGGGGCGGGGGTCTATGATACGCAGTATTTT. This gives the protein CASSLGGAGVYDTQYF.

J is TRBJ1-1 and V is TRBV7-6, with 8 bases lining up with TRBD1. V lost 5 bases to trimming and J lost 4 bases; unmatched junction nucleotides: 6. The CDR3 contains 14 residues. Per germline, CDR1 SGHVS and CDR2 FNYEAQ. The DNA of the CDR3 is TGTGCCAGCAGCCGAGTTACAGGGGGCACTGAAGCTTTCTTT. Translated: CASSRVTGGTEAFF.

J is TRBJ2-5 and V is TRBV5-1; D possibly corresponds to TRBD1 (6 bases). The germline gives CDR1 SGHRS, CDR2 YFSETQ. The germline V and J ends were trimmed by 4 bases and 3 bases, with 16 bases remaining between them. This CDR3 is built from 15 residues. CDR3 loop: CASSGDILLEETQYF. In DNA, the CDR3 is TGCGCCAGCAGCGGGGACATTCTCCTGGAAGAGACCCAGTACTTC.

J is TRBJ2-5 and V is TRBV4-1; the D gene is possibly TRBD1 (6 bases). This CDR3 has 15 residues. Germline V gene sequence: CDR1 MGHRA, CDR2 YSYEKL. V was cut by 2 bases and J by 1 base, with 11 bases left in between. CDR3 DNA sequence: TGCGCCAGCAGCCAACACGGACAGTCCCAAGAGACCCAGTACTTC. It translates to CASSQHGQSQETQYF.

The chain joins TRBV2 to TRBJ1-2; 9 bases fit TRBD1. The CDR3 sequence is 14 residues long. Germline CDR1 SNHLY, CDR2 FYNNEI. With V trimmed by 1 base and J by 7 bases, 4 bases remained unmatched. The CDR3 spells CASSEGTGARGYTF. The CDR3 DNA is TGTGCCAGCAGTGAAGGGACAGGGGCTCGTGGCTACACCTTC.

The rearrangement uses TRBV2 and TRBJ2-1; TRBD2 aligns across 10 bases. The germline CDR1 and CDR2 sequences are SNHLY and FYNNEI. V shed 5 bases, J shed 1 base, and the junction held 2 bases outside the gene matches. This CDR3 comprises 15 residues. CDR3 protein: CASSLLAGSYNEQFF. CDR3 DNA sequence: TGTGCCAGCAGTTTACTAGCGGGGTCCTACAATGAGCAGTTCTTC.

A remark on this clone: A junction boundary mismatches the germline segment, possibly from a read error. This chain connects TRBV6-6 to TRBJ2-5; D is undetermined. Germline values: CDR1 MNHNY, CDR2 SVGAGI (reference sequence). CDR3 length: 12 residues. The CDR3 sequence: CASRARQGTQYF. The CDR3 region has the DNA TGTGCCAGCAGGGCGCGACAAGGGACCCAGTACTTC.

This chain joins TRBV9 and TRBJ2-2; perhaps TRBD2 as D (5 bases). The CDR3 length is 16 residues. Trimming stripped 4 bases from V and 5 bases from J, with 18 bases between. Germline V gene data show CDR1 as SGDLS and CDR2 as YYNGEE. The CDR3 nucleotides read TGTGCCAGCAGCCCCCATCCGGGGTACGAGACCGGGGAGCTGTTTTTT. Its translation is CASSPHPGYETGELFF.

This chain joins TRBV7-8 and TRBJ2-1; unclear D gene. V lost 4 bases and J lost 0, with 16 bases in between. The CDR3 sequence is 17 residues long. The germline V gene encodes CDR1 SGHVS and CDR2 FQNEAQ. CDR3 sequence (DNA): TGTGCCAGCAGCTCTACCAATATCTGGAGCTCCTACAATGAGCAGTTCTTC. Translated: CASSSTNIWSSYNEQFF.

This sequence joins TRBV6-1 and TRBJ1-6; D perhaps matches TRBD1 (5 bases). The CDR3 is 13 amino acids. Germline CDR1 MNHNS, CDR2 SASEGT. The V gene lost 8 bases and the J gene lost 7 bases, with 12 bases spanning the gap. The chain's CDR3 is CASLGTVNSPLHF. Written as DNA, the CDR3 is TGTGCCAGCCTTGGGACTGTCAATTCACCCCTCCACTTT.

The chain couples TRBV29-1 to TRBJ1-1, with D hard to call. This CDR3 has 13 residues. In germline, CDR1 is SQVTM, CDR2 ANQGSEA. V was pared by 7 bases and J by 4 bases, with 16 bases between. The CDR3 DNA is TGCAGCGCCGGTAGGGCGCGGGGCACTGAAGCTTTCTTT. This gives the protein CSAGRARGTEAFF.

This clone was seen only a few times. The gene calls are TRBV7-9 and TRBJ2-3, with D perhaps matching TRBD2 (5 bases). Trimming removed 8 bases at V and 1 base at J, with 10 bases between. The germline CDR1 and CDR2 sequences are SEHNR and FQNEAQ (reference sequence). This CDR3 comprises 13 residues. This CDR3 is CASEVGGTDTQYF. CDR3 coding DNA: TGTGCCAGCGAGGTGGGAGGCACAGATACGCAGTATTTT.

V is TRBV27 and J is TRBJ2-7; D gene uncertain. The CDR3 has 13 amino acids. V shed 2 bases and J shed 1 base, with 6 bases lying between them. Germline CDR1 and CDR2: MNHEY and SMNVEV (reference sequence). The CDR3 spells CASSLGLSYEQYF. The CDR3, as DNA: TGTGCCAGCAGTTTAGGCTTATCCTACGAGCAGTACTTC.